Sequencing of this T cell receptor beta chain was carried out in a study of T cell responses to AZD1222 COVID-19 vaccine. The repertoire was sequenced with immunoSEQ multiplex PCR; TCRdb's copy has only in-frame clones and lacks some. The sample lists more than 60,000 clones; roughly 87% were seen once. This clone was seen once. Antigen: not known. Broader study findings: Following two doses of AZD1222, Spike-specific TCR breadth and depth rose. Among those given AZD1222, only five to seven were seropositive at baseline. A mostly white British donor set with more females was recruited, and clonal diversity was possibly underestimated.

The origin of this receptor is an adult in good health. The sample was peripheral blood, taken on day 0 of AZD1222 vaccination.

CDR3 in amino acids: CASSRDRGANIGEKLFF. CDR3 nucleotides: TGTGCCAGCAGCCGGGACAGGGGGGCTAACATAGGTGAAAAACTGTTTTTT. The V and J genes are TRBV5-6 and TRBJ1-4, with 11 bases that match TRBD1. The germline CDR1 and CDR2 sequences are SGHDT and YYEEEE. V lost 4 bases to trimming and J lost 7 bases; unmatched junction nucleotides: 12. The CDR3 is 17 amino acids.